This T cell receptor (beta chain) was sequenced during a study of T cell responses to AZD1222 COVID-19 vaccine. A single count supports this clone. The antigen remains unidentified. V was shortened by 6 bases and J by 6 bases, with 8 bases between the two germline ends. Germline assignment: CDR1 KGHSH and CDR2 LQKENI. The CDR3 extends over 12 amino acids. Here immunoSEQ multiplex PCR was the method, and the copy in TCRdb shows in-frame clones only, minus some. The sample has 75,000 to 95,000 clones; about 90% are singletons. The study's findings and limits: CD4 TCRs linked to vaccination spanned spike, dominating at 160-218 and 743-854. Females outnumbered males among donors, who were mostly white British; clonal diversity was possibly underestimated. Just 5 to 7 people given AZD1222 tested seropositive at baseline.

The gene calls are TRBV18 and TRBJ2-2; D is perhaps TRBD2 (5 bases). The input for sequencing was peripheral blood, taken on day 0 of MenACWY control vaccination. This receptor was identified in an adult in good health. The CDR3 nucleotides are TGTGCCAGCTCTACGGGATCCGGGGAGCTGTTTTTT. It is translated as CASSTGSGELFF.